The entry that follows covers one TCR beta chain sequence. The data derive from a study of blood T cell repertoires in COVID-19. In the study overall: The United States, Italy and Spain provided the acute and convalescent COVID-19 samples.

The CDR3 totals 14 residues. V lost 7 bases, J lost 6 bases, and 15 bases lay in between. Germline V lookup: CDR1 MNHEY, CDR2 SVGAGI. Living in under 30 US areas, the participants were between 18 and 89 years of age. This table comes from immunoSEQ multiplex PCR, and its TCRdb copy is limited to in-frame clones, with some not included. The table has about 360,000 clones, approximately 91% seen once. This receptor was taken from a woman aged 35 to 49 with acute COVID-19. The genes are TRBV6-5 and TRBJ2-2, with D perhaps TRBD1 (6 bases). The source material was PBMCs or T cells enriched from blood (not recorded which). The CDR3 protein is CASTKQGSAGELFF. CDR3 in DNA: TGTGCCAGCACCAAACAGGGTTCCGCCGGGGAGCTGTTTTTT.